This T cell receptor (beta chain) was found in a study of OX40 agonist ivuxolimab in advanced cancers. Study-wide context: The patients' treatment was ivuxolimab, an agonistic anti-OX40 (CD134) antibody.

Sequencing used immunoSEQ multiplex PCR; TCRdb keeps in-frame clones, though not all of them. The sample shows 50,000 to 55,000 clones, 85% to 90% of them seen only once. V lost 3 bases and J 7 bases, leaving 15 bases between the germline ends. The CDR3 loop spans 14 amino acids. Germline V gene sequence: CDR1 KGHSH, CDR2 LQKENI. The material sequenced was CD4+ or CD8+ T cells sorted from blood, taken in a trial of the OX40 agonist ivuxolimab. The clonotype was recovered from an adult with an advanced solid tumor such as melanoma, head and neck, liver or kidney cancer. The V call is TRBV18, the J call TRBJ2-5, with D possibly called TRBD1 or TRBD2 (5 bases each). The CDR3 loop reads CASSPSRELRTQYF. The CDR3 DNA follows: TGTGCCAGCTCACCCAGCAGGGAGCTACGGACCCAGTACTTC.